This TCR beta chain was recovered during a study of cytomegalovirus exposure and HLA in healthy donors. Whole-study results and caveats: Later analysis suggested most CMV-associated TCR beta chains were HLA-restricted. Cytomegalovirus-associated TCR beta chains were listed, numbering over 150. Reportedly, fewer N-insertions than the approximately 690-donor mean appeared in an Asian-associated ancestry cluster in a later analysis. The authors assumed roughly uniform sequencing depth across donors for presence/absence analyses.

This clone was seen once. The antigen remains unidentified. The primer mix had 60 Vbeta and 13 Jbeta primers. Some clones are missing from TCRdb's copy, which holds only in-frame ones; the method was immunoSEQ multiplex PCR. The table lists some 170,000 clones, roughly 76% of them singletons. This receptor was taken from a woman aged 18-30 years in good health and CMV-seropositive. Input material: PBMCs.

The CDR3 bases are TGTGCCAGCAGTGAAAGGGGACAGGGGTTCGCTGAAGCTTTCTTT. Translation gives CASSERGQGFAEAFF. The chain combines TRBV2 with TRBJ1-1; TRBD1 agrees at 10 bases. The CDR3 has 15 residues. V gave up 2 bases and J gave up 6 bases; unmatched junction bases: 6. Germline-derived CDR1 and CDR2 are SNHLY and FYNNEI.